This T cell receptor beta chain emerged from a study of identical twins. V was pared by 6 bases and J by 9 bases, with 9 bases between. This CDR3 spans 11 amino acids. Germline assignment: CDR1 ENHRY and CDR2 SYGVKD. One entry per CDR3 protein results from TCRdb running MiXCR on the 5' RACE reads. Seen here are a few hundred thousand distinct CDR3 sequences, approximately 17% observed once, and the top ten hold around 10%. The chain recombines TRBV10-3 with TRBJ2-1, with a weak D call TRBD2 (5 bases). Material for sequencing was naive T cells sorted from blood. This receptor was identified in a man aged 50-59 years in good health. CDR3 sequence reads: CAIRYAGEQFF. CDR3 DNA sequence: TGTGCCATCAGATATGCGGGTGAGCAGTTCTTC.